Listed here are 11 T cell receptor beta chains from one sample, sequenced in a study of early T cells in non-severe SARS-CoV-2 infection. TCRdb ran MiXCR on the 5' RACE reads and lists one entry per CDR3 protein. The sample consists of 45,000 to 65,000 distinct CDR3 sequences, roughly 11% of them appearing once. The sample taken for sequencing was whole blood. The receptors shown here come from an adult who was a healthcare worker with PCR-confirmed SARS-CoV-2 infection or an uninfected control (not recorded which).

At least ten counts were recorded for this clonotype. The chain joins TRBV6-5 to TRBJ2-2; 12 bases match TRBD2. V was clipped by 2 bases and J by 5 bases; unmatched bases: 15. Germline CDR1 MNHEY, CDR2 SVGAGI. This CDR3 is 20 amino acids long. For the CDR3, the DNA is TGTGCCAGCAGTTACGGGGCTAGCGGGGGGGCGTTGCAGCAAACCGGGGAGCTGTTTTTT. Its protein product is CASSYGASGGALQQTGELFF.

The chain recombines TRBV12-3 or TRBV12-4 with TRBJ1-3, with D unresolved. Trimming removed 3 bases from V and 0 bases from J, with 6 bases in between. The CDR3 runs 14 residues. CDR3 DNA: TGTGCCAGCAGTTTCGGGTCCTCTGGAAACACCATATATTTT. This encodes CASSFGSSGNTIYF.

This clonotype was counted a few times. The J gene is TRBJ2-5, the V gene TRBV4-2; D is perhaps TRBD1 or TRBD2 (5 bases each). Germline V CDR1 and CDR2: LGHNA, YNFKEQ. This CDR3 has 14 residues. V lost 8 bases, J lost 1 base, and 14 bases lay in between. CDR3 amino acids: CASGWGGLQETQYF. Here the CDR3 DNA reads TGTGCCAGCGGCTGGGGCGGGCTCCAAGAGACCCAGTACTTC.

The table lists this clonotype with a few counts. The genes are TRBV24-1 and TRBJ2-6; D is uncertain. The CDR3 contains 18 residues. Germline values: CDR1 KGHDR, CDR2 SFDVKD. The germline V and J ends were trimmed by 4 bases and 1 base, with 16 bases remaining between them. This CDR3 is CATSDSIGEASGANVLTF. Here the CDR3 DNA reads TGTGCCACCAGTGACTCCATCGGTGAGGCTTCTGGGGCCAACGTCCTGACTTTC.

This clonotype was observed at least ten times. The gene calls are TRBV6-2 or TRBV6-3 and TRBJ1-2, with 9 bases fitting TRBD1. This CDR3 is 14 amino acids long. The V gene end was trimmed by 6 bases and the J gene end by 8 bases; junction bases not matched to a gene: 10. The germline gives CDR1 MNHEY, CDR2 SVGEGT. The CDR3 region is CASRRTGEMYGYTF. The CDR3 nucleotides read TGTGCCAGCAGACGGACAGGGGAAATGTACGGCTACACCTTC.

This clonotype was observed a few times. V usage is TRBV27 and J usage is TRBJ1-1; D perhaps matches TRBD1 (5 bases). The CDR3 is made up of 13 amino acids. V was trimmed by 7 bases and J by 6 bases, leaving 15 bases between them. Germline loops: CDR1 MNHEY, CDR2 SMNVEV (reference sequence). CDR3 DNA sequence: TGTGCCAGCATAGGACTCGTGGGGGCTGAAGCTTTCTTT. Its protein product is CASIGLVGAEAFF.

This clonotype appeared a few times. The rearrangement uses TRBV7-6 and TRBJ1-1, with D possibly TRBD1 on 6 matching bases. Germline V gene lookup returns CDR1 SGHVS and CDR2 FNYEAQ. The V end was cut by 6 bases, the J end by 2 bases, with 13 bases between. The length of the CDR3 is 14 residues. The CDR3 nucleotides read TGTGCCAGCAGTATGGCGGGGGGCAACACTGAAGCTTTCTTT. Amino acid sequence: CASSMAGGNTEAFF.

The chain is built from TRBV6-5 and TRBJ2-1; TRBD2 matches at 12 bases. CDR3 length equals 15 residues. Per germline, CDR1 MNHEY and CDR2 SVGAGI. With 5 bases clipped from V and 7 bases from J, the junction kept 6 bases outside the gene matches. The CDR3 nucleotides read TGTGCCAGCAGTCCTAGCGGGGGGGCCAAGAATGAGCAGTTCTTC. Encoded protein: CASSPSGGAKNEQFF.

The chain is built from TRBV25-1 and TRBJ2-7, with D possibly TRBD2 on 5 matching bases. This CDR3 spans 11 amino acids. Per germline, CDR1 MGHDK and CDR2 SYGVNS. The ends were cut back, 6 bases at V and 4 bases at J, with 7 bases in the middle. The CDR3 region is CASRGVYEQYF. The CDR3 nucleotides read TGTGCCAGCAGGGGAGTATACGAGCAGTACTTC.

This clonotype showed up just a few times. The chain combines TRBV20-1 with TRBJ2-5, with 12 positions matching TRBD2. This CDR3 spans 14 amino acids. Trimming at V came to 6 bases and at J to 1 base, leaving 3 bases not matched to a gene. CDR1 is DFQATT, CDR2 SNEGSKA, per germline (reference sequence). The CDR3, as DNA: TGCAGTGCCAAGACTAGCGGGGGCCAAGAGACCCAGTACTTC. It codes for CSAKTSGGQETQYF.

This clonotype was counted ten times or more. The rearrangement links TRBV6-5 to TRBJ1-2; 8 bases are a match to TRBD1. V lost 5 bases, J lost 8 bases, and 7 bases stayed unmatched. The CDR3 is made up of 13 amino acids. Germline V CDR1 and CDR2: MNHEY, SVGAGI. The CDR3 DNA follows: TGTGCCAGCAGTGGAACAGGGGGTTACGGCTACACCTTC. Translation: CASSGTGGYGYTF.